The sequence of this T cell receptor beta chain was determined in a study of CD8+ T cells in alopecia areata. As the sequencing template, cDNA was produced by extracting RNA and reverse transcribing it. The method was immunoSEQ multiplex PCR; TCRdb's version includes in-frame clones alone and lacks a portion of them. The data show about 100,000 clones, 40% to 50% seen once. The treatment is: oral pan-JAK inhibitor, 5-10 mg twice daily. As for this clone: The antigen remains unidentified.

Findings of the study overall: Significant decreases in scalp clonality and expanded CD8+ clones followed tofacitinib treatment. Tissue-resident alphabeta T cells belonging to normal skin likewise get sequenced within scalp specimens. Lesional scalp displayed greater clonality than normal scalp, most notably in alopecia totalis/universalis.

The sample in question was CD8+ T cells sorted from blood, obtained at week 24, from a patient treated with tofacitinib. This TCR came from a human donor with alopecia areata.

CDR3 region: CASSSTGTSGSLGTDTQYF. The CDR3 DNA follows: TGTGCCAGCAGCTCGACCGGGACTAGCGGGAGTCTTGGCACAGATACGCAGTATTTT. This chain links TRBV7-9 with TRBJ2-3, with 14 bases fitting TRBD2. This CDR3 is built from 19 residues. From germline, CDR1 is SEHNR and CDR2 FQNEAQ (reference sequence). V was pared by 4 bases and J by 1 base, with 10 bases of the junction left unmatched.